This T cell receptor beta chain is from a study of cytomegalovirus exposure and HLA in healthy donors. On the study more broadly: In a previous analysis, nearly 120 million unique TCR beta sequences were found from approximately 180 million T cells.

Amplification used 60 Vbeta primers and 13 Jbeta primers. Only in-frame clones appear in the TCRdb table, and some are missing; sequencing was by immunoSEQ multiplex PCR. The repertoire holds approximately 74,000 clones, with roughly 75% as singletons. A remark on this clone: Its antigen is unidentified.

The V gene lost 1 base and the J gene lost 6 bases, with 11 bases spanning the gap. Looked up from germline, CDR1 is PRHDT and CDR2 is FYEKMQ (reference sequence). This CDR3 region has 14 residues. Regarding the study as a whole: Looking again later, the authors saw that most CMV-associated TCR beta chains seemed HLA-restricted. Trimming of TCR beta V- and J-genes showed a link, identified in a later analysis, to a missense DCLRE1C variant.

The clonotype was recovered from a woman aged 40 to 50 in good health and CMV-seronegative. Sequenced input: PBMCs. J is TRBJ2-3 and V is TRBV13; no clear D. CDR3 in DNA: TGTGCCAGCAGCTTAGTAGTGGAGAGCGATACGCAGTATTTT. This sequence encodes CASSLVVESDTQYF.